Presented here are 11 T cell receptor beta chains from one specimen sequenced in a study of blood T cell repertoires in COVID-19. Clones were read by immunoSEQ multiplex PCR, and TCRdb kept only the in-frame ones, dropping some. The sample carries roughly 71,000 clones, around 85% recorded once. Specimen: peripheral blood. The receptors shown here come from a middle-aged man with acute or convalescent COVID-19.

The V and J genes are TRBV18 and TRBJ2-7; a possible D gene is TRBD2 (6 bases). In germline, CDR1 is KGHSH, CDR2 LQKENI. The CDR3 loop spans 16 amino acids. V lost 0 bases and J lost 0, with 12 bases in between. CDR3 in amino acids: CASSPPRTGVSYEQYF. The CDR3 bases are TGTGCCAGCTCACCACCCAGGACGGGAGTCTCCTACGAGCAGTACTTC.

The chain combines TRBV12-5 with TRBJ1-1, with 7 positions matching TRBD1. Germline V gene sequence: CDR1 LGHNT, CDR2 FRNRAP. Trimming cost V 6 bases and J 0 bases; bases outside gene matches: 4. The CDR3 length is 14 residues. The CDR3 protein is CASGLTGLNTEAFF. CDR3 DNA sequence: TGTGCTAGTGGACTGACAGGGCTGAACACTGAAGCTTTCTTT.

The J gene is TRBJ2-3, the V gene TRBV30, with a weak D call TRBD1 (6 bases). CDR3 length equals 14 residues. CDR1 is GTSNPN and CDR2 is SVGIG in the germline V gene (reference sequence). The V and J ends lost 5 bases and 4 bases respectively, with 16 bases between them. The CDR3 DNA follows: TGTGCCTGGGAACAGGGATACGGCGCAGATACGCAGTATTTT. Translating it yields CAWEQGYGADTQYF.

The gene calls are TRBV27 and TRBJ2-1; the match to TRBD1 covers 8 bases. V lost 6 bases, J lost 10 bases, and 17 bases stayed unmatched. The CDR3 runs to 16 residues. Germline lookup yields CDR1 MNHEY and CDR2 SMNVEV (reference sequence). CDR3 sequence: CASSPPGQALWSEQFF. CDR3 coding DNA: TGTGCCAGCAGCCCCCCGGGACAGGCGCTATGGTCGGAGCAGTTCTTC.

The chain employs TRBV12-5 and TRBJ1-5; the match to TRBD1 covers 7 bases. The germline CDR1 and CDR2 sequences are LGHNT and FRNRAP. CDR3 length equals 18 residues. The trim removed 0 bases at V and 3 bases at J, leaving 11 bases unmatched. The chain's CDR3 is CASGLVPDRVWNNQPQHF. The CDR3 DNA reads TGTGCTAGTGGTTTGGTACCCGACAGGGTCTGGAACAATCAGCCCCAGCATTTT. Looking up the rest from reference TRBV12-5 and TRBJ1-5 gives the full variable domain: DARVTQTPRHKVTEMGQEVTMRCQPILGHNTVFWYRQTMMQGLELLAYFRNRAPLDDSGMPKDRFSAEMPDATLATLKIQPSEPRDSAVYFCASGLVPDRVWNNQPQHFGDGTRLSIL.

The rearrangement links TRBV25-1 to TRBJ1-2; D is perhaps TRBD1 (5 bases). The CDR3 sequence is 14 residues long. V was clipped by 6 bases and J by 2 bases, with 13 bases between them. Germline assignment: CDR1 MGHDK and CDR2 SYGVNS. As DNA, the CDR3 is TGTGCCAGCAGGACTGGTCAGGGAAACTATGGCTACACCTTC. Its translation: CASRTGQGNYGYTF.

This chain joins TRBV30 and TRBJ2-5; 7 bases line up with TRBD2. The CDR3 spans 15 residues. The V gene's germline CDR1 is GTSNPN and CDR2 SVGIG (reference sequence). Germline trimming cut 4 bases from V and 5 bases from J; bases unmatched to any gene: 13. The CDR3 coding sequence is TGTGCCTGGAATTGGGATAGCGGGTCTGGGGAGACCCAGTACTTC. Its protein is CAWNWDSGSGETQYF.

This clone came up a few times. The chain combines TRBV2 with TRBJ2-3; D not certain. Germline CDR1 is SNHLY and CDR2 is FYNNEI. V was shortened by 5 bases and J by 0 bases, with 9 bases between the two germline ends. The CDR3 is made up of 14 amino acids. In DNA, the CDR3 is TGTGCCAGCAGTCGTCTCCTTAGCACAGATACGCAGTATTTT. Amino acid sequence: CASSRLLSTDTQYF.

The chain joins TRBV24-1 to TRBJ2-2; 9 positions match TRBD1. Germline V gives CDR1 KGHDR, CDR2 SFDVKD. The length of the CDR3 is 16 residues. The V segment lost 4 bases and the J segment 4 bases; nucleotides outside the gene matches: 6. CDR3 nucleotide sequence: TGTGCCACCAGTGACCCCGGGACAGGGCCCACCGGGGAGCTGTTTTTT. It translates to CATSDPGTGPTGELFF.

The V call is TRBV6-5, the J call TRBJ2-7, with a weak D call TRBD2 (5 bases). V was clipped by 8 bases and J by 2 bases, with 16 bases between them. There are 14 residues in the CDR3. The germline V gene encodes CDR1 MNHEY and CDR2 SVGAGI. This CDR3 reads CASWTWENAYEQYF. The DNA for the CDR3 is TGTGCCAGCTGGACCTGGGAGAATGCCTACGAGCAGTACTTC.

This clone is medium-sized (0.01 to 0.1%) within its sample. A much larger clone is a single base away; this may be a read error. The CDR3 here is CASSLGGQRGATDTQYF. CDR3 nucleotides: TGTGCCAGCAGCTTGGGGGGCCAGCGGGGGGCCACAGATACGCAGTATTTT. The chain has TRBV5-6 and TRBJ2-3; 9 nucleotides match TRBD2. The CDR3 is made up of 17 amino acids. V was clipped by 0 bases and J by 2 bases; unmatched bases: 7. Germline CDR1 and CDR2: SGHDT and YYEEEE.